The clone carrying this TCR beta chain was detected once. The data originate from a study of control samples from healthy donors and cancer patients. Measured with immunoSEQ multiplex PCR; TCRdb has only the in-frame clones, and not every one. In the table there are about 89,000 clones, 70% to 90% of which are singletons. V was pared by 4 bases and J by 5 bases, with 8 bases between. Germline V gene data show CDR1 as DFQATT and CDR2 as SNEGSKA (reference sequence). The CDR3 extends over 11 amino acids. The sequence derives from a woman aged 40-49 years in good health. The gene calls are TRBV20-1 and TRBJ2-5, with D unresolved. Material: blood. The CDR3 sequence is CSAIPGETQYF. CDR3 DNA sequence: TGCAGTGCTATTCCCGGGGAGACCCAGTACTTC.